What follows are 31 T cell receptor beta chains derived from one specimen sequenced in a study of cytomegalovirus exposure and HLA in healthy donors (dated by TCRdb to 2017 to 2019). Libraries were constructed by the immunoSEQ multiplex PCR assay. The multiplex PCR relied on a mix of 60 forward primers for TCR Vbeta segments and 13 reverse primers for TCR Jbeta segments. The clones in this table, taken by TCRdb from immuneACCESS, are in-frame only. Not every clone is retained; where verified, under half of the shortfall comes from an unresolved V gene, and the cause of the rest is unknown. The sample records 200,000 to 250,000 clones, over 65% of which are singletons. The ten largest account for around 2.9% of the sample. The sample taken for sequencing was PBMCs. These receptors were collected from an older woman in good health and CMV-seropositive.

The chain joins TRBV4-2 to TRBJ2-3, with 13 bases aligning to TRBD2. Germline-derived CDR1 and CDR2 are LGHNA and YNFKEQ. Trimming cost V 2 bases and J 4 bases; bases outside gene matches: 3. CDR3 length equals 16 residues. The CDR3 sequence: CASSQLGLAGADTQYF. The CDR3 DNA is TGTGCCAGCAGCCAATTAGGACTAGCGGGAGCAGATACGCAGTATTTT.

The rearrangement links TRBV6-5 to TRBJ1-5; D perhaps matches TRBD1 (6 bases). Trimming took off 4 bases at V and 5 bases at J, with 12 bases between the two ends. The CDR3 loop spans 14 amino acids. CDR1 and CDR2 (germline): MNHEY, SVGAGI. CDR3 amino acids: CASSLQQGDQPQHF. CDR3 nucleotide sequence: TGTGCCAGCAGTTTACAACAGGGAGATCAGCCCCAGCATTTT.

This sequence joins TRBV5-1 and TRBJ2-1; TRBD2 aligns across 9 bases. Germline V gene lookup returns CDR1 SGHRS and CDR2 YFSETQ. Losses at the gene ends were 0 bases for V and 10 bases for J; bases not matched to a gene: 8. The CDR3 covers 15 residues. In DNA form, the CDR3 reads TGCGCCAGCAGCTTGGCTGCGGGGGGGATTAACGAGCAGTTCTTC. Residues: CASSLAAGGINEQFF.

This sequence joins TRBV6-5 and TRBJ2-1, with 7 bases identical to TRBD2. Per germline, CDR1 MNHEY and CDR2 SVGAGI. V dropped 3 bases and J dropped 2; count of bases not matched to a gene: 4. The CDR3 loop spans 15 amino acids. The chain's CDR3 is CASSYSGFAYNEQFF. The DNA for the CDR3 is TGTGCCAGCAGTTATAGCGGGTTTGCCTACAATGAGCAGTTCTTC.

The chain recombines TRBV6-1 with TRBJ2-3, with a weak D call TRBD2 (6 bases). The CDR3 has 17 amino acids. Germline V CDR1 and CDR2: MNHNS, SASEGT. Trimming pared 4 bases from V and 5 bases from J, leaving 22 bases between. In DNA form, the CDR3 reads TGTGCCAGCAGTGTAAACCGGGCTCCCGGGAGAATAGATACGCAGTATTTT. Protein: CASSVNRAPGRIDTQYF.

The chain is built from TRBV19 and TRBJ1-6; 7 bases fit TRBD1. The CDR3 consists of 14 residues. The germline V gene has CDR1 LNHDA and CDR2 SQIVND (reference sequence). The ends lost 3 bases at V and 9 bases at J; junction bases unmatched: 5. The CDR3 nucleotides read TGTGCCAGTAGTATCGACAGGGTAGGTTCACCCCTCCACTTT. It specifies CASSIDRVGSPLHF.

The chain links TRBV7-6 to TRBJ1-1; maybe TRBD1 (5 bases). CDR3 size: 15 residues. CDR1 and CDR2 from the germline V gene are SGHVS and FNYEAQ. The germline V and J ends were trimmed by 5 bases and 4 bases, with 17 bases remaining between them. The CDR3 nucleotides are TGTGCCAGCAGCAGAGTCGGCAGGGTGGGCACTGAAGCTTTCTTT. This sequence encodes CASSRVGRVGTEAFF.

There are a few counts of this clone. The chain combines TRBV2 with TRBJ1-6; D is unclear. The V and J ends lost 6 bases and 4 bases respectively, with 16 bases between them. Germline loops: CDR1 SNHLY, CDR2 FYNNEI. The CDR3 length is 16 residues. The CDR3 DNA is TGTGCCAGCAGAGACTTTCAGAAATCGTATAATTCACCCCTCCACTTT. Translation: CASRDFQKSYNSPLHF.

The chain couples TRBV30 to TRBJ1-1, with D possibly being TRBD1 (5 bases). This CDR3 is 14 amino acids long. Germline CDR1 and CDR2: GTSNPN and SVGIG (reference sequence). The V end lost 7 bases, the J end lost 1 base, and 16 bases lay between the germline ends. The CDR3 DNA reads as TGTGCCTCCCTGAAGGCGGGGCCGAACACTGAAGCTTTCTTT. This translates into CASLKAGPNTEAFF.

This clone showed up just a few times. This rearrangement joins TRBV5-5 to TRBJ1-1; possible D gene TRBD1, 6 bases. V lost 0 bases, J lost 3 bases, and 12 bases lay in between. This CDR3 is 15 amino acids long. CDR1 is SGHKS, CDR2 YYEKEE, per germline (reference sequence). The CDR3 reads CASSLDQGPDTEAFF. In DNA form, the CDR3 reads TGTGCCAGCAGCTTGGATCAGGGGCCGGACACTGAAGCTTTCTTT.

This clone was observed a single time. CDR3 amino acids: CASSAGLAGGQETQYF. CDR3 bases: TGTGCCAGCAGCGCCGGACTAGCGGGGGGGCAGGAGACCCAGTACTTC. The rearrangement joins TRBV9 to TRBJ2-5, with 15 bases aligning to TRBD2. CDR3 size: 16 residues. V was clipped by 3 bases and J by 5 bases; unmatched bases: 5. Germline CDR1 reads SGDLS; CDR2 reads YYNGEE.

This clone was seen more than once but under ten times. This chain uses TRBV5-1 with TRBJ2-5; D might be TRBD2 (5 bases). CDR1 is SGHRS and CDR2 is YFSETQ in the germline V gene. CDR3 length equals 15 residues. Trimming shortened V by 0 bases and J by 4 bases, and 13 bases separated the two germline ends. CDR3: CASSLGGERRETQYF. DNA for the CDR3: TGCGCCAGCAGCTTGGGTGGAGAGCGGAGAGAGACCCAGTACTTC.

The rearrangement joins TRBV7-2 to TRBJ2-1; possibly TRBD1 for D (5 bases). The germline V gene has CDR1 SGHTA and CDR2 FQGNSA. There are 14 residues in the CDR3. V was trimmed by 1 base and J by 8 bases, leaving 12 bases between them. This chain's CDR3 is CASSLERGPHEQFF. The CDR3 DNA reads as TGTGCCAGCAGCTTAGAAAGGGGCCCCCATGAGCAGTTCTTC.

The J gene is TRBJ2-1, the V gene TRBV4-1, with D perhaps TRBD1 (6 bases). The V and J ends lost 7 bases and 5 bases respectively, with 24 bases between them. Germline CDR1 and CDR2: MGHRA and YSYEKL. This CDR3 is 17 amino acids long. The CDR3 DNA sequence: TGCGCCAGCACCCAGGGTCCTCAGGGGAGTCGGAACAATGAGCAGTTCTTC. Translation gives CASTQGPQGSRNNEQFF.

This clone was counted once. The V call is TRBV2, the J call TRBJ1-4, with D hard to call. Trimming left V 7 bases short and J 7 bases short, with 16 bases between. Per germline, CDR1 SNHLY and CDR2 FYNNEI. The CDR3 is made up of 14 amino acids. CDR3 coding DNA: TGTGCCAGCACTCCCAACCCCGGTGCTGAAAAACTGTTTTTT. This sequence encodes CASTPNPGAEKLFF.

This chain connects TRBV7-9 to TRBJ1-5, with unresolved D. Looked up from germline, CDR1 is SEHNR and CDR2 is FQNEAQ (reference sequence). This CDR3 comprises 12 residues. V was shortened by 5 bases and J by 7 bases, with 9 bases between the two germline ends. This chain's CDR3 is CASSTSSQPQHF. In nucleotides, the CDR3 is TGTGCCAGCAGCACTAGTTCGCAGCCCCAGCATTTT.

The chain recombines TRBV7-8 with TRBJ1-3; no reliable D call. The CDR3 has 14 residues. From germline, CDR1 is SGHVS and CDR2 FQNEAQ. V lost 4 bases and J 5 bases, leaving 12 bases between the germline ends. CDR3 amino acids: CASSSGQERNTIYF. CDR3 nucleotide sequence: TGTGCCAGCAGCTCCGGTCAGGAACGAAACACCATATATTTT.

The V gene is TRBV7-2, the J gene TRBJ1-2, with D perhaps TRBD1 (5 bases). The V gene lost 4 bases and the J gene lost 3 bases, with 21 bases spanning the gap. The CDR3 runs to 17 residues. The V gene's germline CDR1 is SGHTA and CDR2 FQGNSA. Here the CDR3 DNA reads TGTGCCAGCAGCTCCTCCTTGGGGGGAGGGACGGACTATGGCTACACCTTC. Translated, it gives CASSSSLGGGTDYGYTF.

The chain has TRBV25-1 and TRBJ1-1; D remains ambiguous. V shed 3 bases and J shed 3 bases, with 5 bases lying between them. Germline CDR1 MGHDK, CDR2 SYGVNS. The CDR3 length is 12 residues. CDR3 sequence (DNA): TGTGCCAGCAGTGACGGGTACACTGAAGCTTTCTTT. As protein: CASSDGYTEAFF.

About this clone: The junction does not match germline at one end; this may be a read error. The same CDR3 can be traced to other DNA sequences in this sample. This rearrangement joins TRBV7-9 to TRBJ1-1; the D gene is possibly TRBD1 (6 bases). Germline V lookup: CDR1 SEHNR, CDR2 FQNEAQ (reference sequence). The CDR3 runs 15 residues. CDR3 nucleotides: TGCGCCAGCAGCTTATACAGGGCCATGAACACTGAAGCTTTCTTT. Protein sequence: CASSLYRAMNTEAFF.

The chain links TRBV6-6 to TRBJ1-5; no clear D. The CDR3 sequence is 14 residues long. Per germline, CDR1 MNHNY and CDR2 SVGAGI (reference sequence). Trimming pared 0 bases from V and 7 bases from J, leaving 10 bases between. The CDR3 sequence is CASSYSIGEQPQHF. DNA for the CDR3: TGTGCCAGCAGTTACTCTATAGGAGAACAGCCCCAGCATTTT.

The chain has TRBV5-4 and TRBJ2-7; possible D gene TRBD1, 5 bases. CDR1 SGHNT and CDR2 YYREEE come from the germline V gene (reference sequence). The CDR3 has 15 amino acids. V was pared by 0 bases and J by 3 bases, with 13 bases between. CDR3 protein: CASSLGVFQGYEQYF. The CDR3 DNA reads TGTGCCAGCAGCTTGGGAGTTTTTCAGGGCTACGAGCAGTACTTC.

J is TRBJ2-5 and V is TRBV7-7, with 7 bases fitting TRBD2. This CDR3 region has 15 residues. The germline V gene has CDR1 SSHAT and CDR2 FNYEAQ (reference sequence). J lost 5 bases, V lost 5 bases, and 11 bases had no gene match. The CDR3 loop reads CASSPLATGSETQYF. DNA of the CDR3: TGTGCCAGCAGCCCACTAGCGACCGGATCGGAGACCCAGTACTTC.

This clone was counted only a few times. J is TRBJ2-4 and V is TRBV6-5; D gene ambiguous. Germline CDR1 and CDR2: MNHEY and SVGAGI. The V end was cut by 2 bases, the J end by 10 bases, with 12 bases between. The CDR3 has 13 amino acids. Here the CDR3 DNA reads TGTGCCAGCAGTTACAAACTCGTCTGGATTCAGTACTTC. Protein sequence: CASSYKLVWIQYF.

V and J are TRBV10-3 and TRBJ1-1; D gene ambiguous. From germline, CDR1 is ENHRY and CDR2 SYGVKD. Trimming shortened V by 3 bases and J by 0 bases, and 11 bases separated the two germline ends. This CDR3 has 15 amino acids. The CDR3 region is CAISDSLAMNTEAFF. In nucleotides, the CDR3 is TGTGCCATCAGTGATAGTTTAGCCATGAACACTGAAGCTTTCTTT.

The genes are TRBV2 and TRBJ1-4; 7 positions match TRBD1. Trimming at V came to 10 bases and at J to 10 bases, leaving 12 bases not matched to a gene. This CDR3 is 13 amino acids long. Germline CDR1 and CDR2: SNHLY and FYNNEI. CDR3 amino acids: CATTGTEDGKLFF. DNA for the CDR3: TGTGCCACCACCGGGACAGAAGACGGAAAACTGTTTTTT.

The rearrangement joins TRBV11-2 to TRBJ2-7; maybe TRBD2 (6 bases). The CDR3 spans 14 residues. The germline V gene has CDR1 SGHAT and CDR2 FQNNGV. Trimming pared 5 bases from V and 1 base from J, leaving 12 bases between. This CDR3 reads CASSPPLASYEQYF. CDR3 sequence (DNA): TGTGCCAGCAGCCCCCCGCTAGCGTCCTACGAGCAGTACTTC.

The chain recombines TRBV5-1 with TRBJ2-3; 11 nucleotides match TRBD2. The CDR3 spans 16 residues. After removal of 0 bases from V and 0 bases from J, the junction contained 0 bases not matched to a gene. Germline CDR1 and CDR2: SGHRS and YFSETQ. DNA of the CDR3: TGCGCCAGCAGCTTGGGACTAGCGGGGAGCACAGATACGCAGTATTTT. This codes for CASSLGLAGSTDTQYF.

The rearrangement links TRBV4-1 to TRBJ1-6, with D maybe TRBD1 (6 bases). The CDR3 loop spans 16 amino acids. Between the trimmed V and J ends, which lost 5 bases and 7 bases, there was a span of 18 bases. In germline, CDR1 is MGHRA, CDR2 YSYEKL. In DNA form, the CDR3 reads TGCGCCAGCAGCGCAGCGGACAGACGACGGAATTCACCCCTCCACTTT. As protein: CASSAADRRRNSPLHF.

This chain uses TRBV19 with TRBJ2-1; D gene ambiguous. Germline V gene data show CDR1 as LNHDA and CDR2 as SQIVND (reference sequence). This CDR3 comprises 17 residues. V lost 5 bases and J 0 bases, leaving 17 bases between the germline ends. CDR3 nucleotides: TGTGCCAGTAGTTACACCAGCGCCAGAGTCTCCTACAATGAGCAGTTCTTC. Translated: CASSYTSARVSYNEQFF.

Here the CDR3 reads CASSLALTGEAFF. Here the CDR3 DNA reads TGTGCCAGCAGCTTAGCGTTAACAGGCGAAGCTTTCTTT. V is TRBV7-8 and J is TRBJ1-1, with D possibly being TRBD1 (5 bases). CDR3 length equals 13 residues. The germline V gene has CDR1 SGHVS and CDR2 FQNEAQ. Trimming took off 0 bases at V and 8 bases at J, with 10 bases between the two ends.